A selection of T cell receptor beta chains follows, all from one sample in a study of blood T cells in healthy people across ages. MiXCR was run by TCRdb on the 5' RACE reads, yielding one entry per CDR3 protein. The table shows under 700,000 distinct CDR3 sequences, with approximately 25% occurring only once. These data were likewise used in another study, on T cells of mothers and their children.

The sequenced material came from blood. These receptor sequences come from a boy younger than 18 in good health. Each CDR3 is given with its conserved first and last residue. Fields, in order: clone size, D gene, J gene, V gene, CDR3 DNA, CDR3 protein. The D gene is left open where the match is weak. Expanded clones are given a class, and other clones once, few, many or no size at all.

clone size: .
D gene: .
J gene: TRBJ2-5
V gene: TRBV5-5
CDR3 DNA: TGTGCCAGCAGCTTGGCCGAGGGCGTGGGTAGGAAGACCCAGTACTTC
CDR3 protein: CASSLAEGVGRKTQYF

clone size: .
D gene: .
J gene: TRBJ2-5
V gene: TRBV6-6
CDR3 DNA: TGTGCCAGCAGTTACTTGACAGTCCAAGAGACCCAGTACTTC
CDR3 protein: CASSYLTVQETQYF

clone size: once
D gene: TRBD2
J gene: TRBJ2-7
V gene: TRBV30
CDR3 DNA: TGTGCCTGGAGTCCCAAGGGACTAGCAAGCCTCGAGCAGTACTTC
CDR3 protein: CAWSPKGLASLEQYF

clone size: .
D gene: .
J gene: TRBJ2-7
V gene: TRBV7-9
CDR3 DNA: TGTGCCAGCAGCCCGCGAATGGCGGGGATCTACGAGCAGTACTTC
CDR3 protein: CASSPRMAGIYEQYF

clone size: .
D gene: .
J gene: TRBJ2-1
V gene: TRBV6-6
CDR3 DNA: TGTGCCAGCAGTTACTCATCTAGGAAACCCAATGAGCAGTTCTTC
CDR3 protein: CASSYSSRKPNEQFF

clone size: few
D gene: TRBD1
J gene: TRBJ2-3
V gene: TRBV29-1
CDR3 DNA: TGCAGCGCGGATAGGACAGGGCGAGATACGCAGTATTTT
CDR3 protein: CSADRTGRDTQYF

clone size: .
D gene: .
J gene: TRBJ2-4
V gene: TRBV6-5
CDR3 DNA: TGTGCCAGCAGTTACCGGGCCCCTGACCCCGGGACCGAAAACATTCAGTACTTC
CDR3 protein: CASSYRAPDPGTENIQYF

clone size: many
D gene: .
J gene: TRBJ2-1
V gene: TRBV7-2
CDR3 DNA: TGTGCCAGCAGCTTCACCAACAATGAGCAGTTCTTC
CDR3 protein: CASSFTNNEQFF

clone size: .
D gene: .
J gene: TRBJ1-1
V gene: TRBV6-2/TRBV6-3
CDR3 DNA: TGTGCCAGCAGTTACTCGGCCGGGTACTATAATTTGAACACTGAAGCTTTCTTT
CDR3 protein: CASSYSAGYYNLNTEAFF

clone size: .
D gene: .
J gene: TRBJ2-1
V gene: TRBV19
CDR3 DNA: TGTGCCAGTAGTATTCGGTGGGGTTCCTACAATGAGCAGTTCTTC
CDR3 protein: CASSIRWGSYNEQFF